This T cell receptor beta chain was found in a study of cytotoxic CD8 clonotypes in ibrutinib-treated CLL. Across the study: Researchers reported ten to twelve relapsed/refractory and about 14 treatment-naive patients, about 17 of them IGHV unmutated.

Sequencing sought depths of 1 in 200,000 to 1 in 1 million T cells. Produced via immunoSEQ multiplex PCR; TCRdb's table is partial and in-frame only. The repertoire holds approximately 33,000 clones, about 70% seen once, with 25% to 30% in the top ten. This clone is medium-sized by share. Germline V CDR1 and CDR2: LGHNA, YNFKEQ. The CDR3 totals 13 residues. V dropped 0 bases and J dropped 6 bases, with 9 bases sitting between them. Source: PBMCs, taken before ibrutinib treatment. This TCR was recovered from a human donor with chronic lymphocytic leukemia. This chain joins TRBV4-2 and TRBJ2-7; D unresolved. The CDR3 nucleotides are TGTGCCAGCAGCCAAGAGCCGTTAGGCGAGCAGTACTTC. This codes for CASSQEPLGEQYF.